The T cell receptor (beta chain) under discussion was sequenced for a study of blood T cell repertoires in COVID-19. About the research overall: Researchers got acute and convalescent COVID-19 samples from the United States, Italy and Spain. PBMCs, B-cell-depleted T cells, or T cells were the source of the cDNA or gDNA that made up the material.

CDR3 length equals 13 residues. Germline-derived CDR1 and CDR2 are LGHDT and YNNKEL (reference sequence). V lost 4 bases, J lost 7 bases, and 5 bases stayed unmatched. In the source study's methods: Nucleated cell number was recorded as an estimate derived from reference gene primer amplification. Clones were read by immunoSEQ multiplex PCR, and TCRdb kept only the in-frame ones, dropping some. V, J and clone size reflect that table, while D and trimming were determined from the DNA. The data contain 210,000 or so clones, around 84% of them seen just once; the ten biggest clones take up less than 20%.

The material sequenced was peripheral blood. This clonotype was obtained from a human donor in a cohort sampled during active COVID-19. The genes are TRBV3-1 (or the pseudogene TRBV3-2) and TRBJ1-2, with TRBD1 identical over 8 bases. CDR3 residues: CASSRGTGFGYTF. Written as DNA, the CDR3 is TGTGCCAGCAGCCGCGGGACAGGATTTGGCTACACCTTC.